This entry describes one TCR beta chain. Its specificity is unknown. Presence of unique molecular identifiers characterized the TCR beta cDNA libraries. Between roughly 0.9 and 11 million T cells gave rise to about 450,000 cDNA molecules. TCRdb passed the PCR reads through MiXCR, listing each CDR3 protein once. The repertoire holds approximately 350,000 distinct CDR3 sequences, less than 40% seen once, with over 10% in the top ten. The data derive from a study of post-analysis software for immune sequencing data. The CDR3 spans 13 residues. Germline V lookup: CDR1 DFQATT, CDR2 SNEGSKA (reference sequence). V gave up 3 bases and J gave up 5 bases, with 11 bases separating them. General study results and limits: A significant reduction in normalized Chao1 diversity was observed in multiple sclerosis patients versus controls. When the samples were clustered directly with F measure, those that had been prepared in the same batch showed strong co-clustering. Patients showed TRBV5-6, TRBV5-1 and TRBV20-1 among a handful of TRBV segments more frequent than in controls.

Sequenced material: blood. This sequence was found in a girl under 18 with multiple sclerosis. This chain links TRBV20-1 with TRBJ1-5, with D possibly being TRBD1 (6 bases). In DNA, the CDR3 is TGCAGTGCTAGGCGGGACACATATCAGCCCCAGCATTTT. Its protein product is CSARRDTYQPQHF.